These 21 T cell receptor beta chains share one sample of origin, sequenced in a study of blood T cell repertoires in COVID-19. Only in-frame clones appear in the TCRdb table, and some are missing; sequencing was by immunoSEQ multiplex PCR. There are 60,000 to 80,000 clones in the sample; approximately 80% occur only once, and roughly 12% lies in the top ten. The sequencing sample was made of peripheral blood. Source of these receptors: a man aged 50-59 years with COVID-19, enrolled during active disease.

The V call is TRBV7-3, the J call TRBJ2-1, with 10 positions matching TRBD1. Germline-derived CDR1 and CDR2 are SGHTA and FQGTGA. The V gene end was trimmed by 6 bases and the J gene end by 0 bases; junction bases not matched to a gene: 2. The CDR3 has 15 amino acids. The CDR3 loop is CASSRTGGSYNEQFF. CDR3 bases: TGTGCCAGCAGTCGGACAGGGGGCTCCTACAATGAGCAGTTCTTC. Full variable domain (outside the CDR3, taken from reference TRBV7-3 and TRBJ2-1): GAGVSQTPSNKVTEKGKYVELRCDPISGHTALYWYRQSLGQGPEFLIYFQGTGAADDSGLPNDRFFAVRPEGSVSTLKIQRTERGDSAVYLCASSRTGGSYNEQFFGPGTRLTVL.

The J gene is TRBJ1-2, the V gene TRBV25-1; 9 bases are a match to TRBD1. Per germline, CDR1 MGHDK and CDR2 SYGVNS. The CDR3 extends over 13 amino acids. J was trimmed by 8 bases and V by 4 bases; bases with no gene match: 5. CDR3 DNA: TGTGCCAGCAGTGGGGGGGACAGGGCAGGCTACACCTTC. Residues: CASSGGDRAGYTF.

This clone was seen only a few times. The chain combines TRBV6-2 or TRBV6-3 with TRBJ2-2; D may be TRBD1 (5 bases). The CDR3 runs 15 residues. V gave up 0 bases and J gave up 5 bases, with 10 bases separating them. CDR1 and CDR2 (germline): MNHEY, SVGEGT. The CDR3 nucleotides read TGTGCCAGCAGTTACTCTGGCAGGGCGACCGGGGAGCTGTTTTTT. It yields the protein CASSYSGRATGELFF.

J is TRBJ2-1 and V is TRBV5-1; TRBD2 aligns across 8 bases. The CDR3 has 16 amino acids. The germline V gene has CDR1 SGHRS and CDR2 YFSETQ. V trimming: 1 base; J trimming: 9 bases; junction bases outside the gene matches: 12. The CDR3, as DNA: TGCGCCAGCAGCTTGACTAGCGGTAGTCCTGGGAGTGAGCAGTTCTTC. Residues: CASSLTSGSPGSEQFF. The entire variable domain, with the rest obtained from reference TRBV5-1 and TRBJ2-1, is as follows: KAGVTQTPRYLIKTRGQQVTLSCSPISGHRSVSWYQQTPGQGLQFLFEYFSETQRNKGNFPGRFSGRQFSNSRSEMNVSTLELGDSALYLCASSLTSGSPGSEQFFGPGTRLTVL.

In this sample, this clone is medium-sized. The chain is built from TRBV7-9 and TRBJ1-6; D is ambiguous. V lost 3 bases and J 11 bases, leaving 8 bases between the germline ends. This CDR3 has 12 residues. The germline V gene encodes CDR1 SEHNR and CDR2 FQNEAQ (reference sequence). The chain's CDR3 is CASSLNGPPLHF. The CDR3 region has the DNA TGTGCCAGCAGCTTGAACGGTCCACCCCTCCACTTT.

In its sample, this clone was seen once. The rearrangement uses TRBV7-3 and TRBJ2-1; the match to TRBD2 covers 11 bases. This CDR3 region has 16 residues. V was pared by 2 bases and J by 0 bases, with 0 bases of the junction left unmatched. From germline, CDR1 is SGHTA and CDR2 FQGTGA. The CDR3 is CASSLLAGGSYNEQFF. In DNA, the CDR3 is TGTGCCAGCAGCTTACTAGCGGGGGGCTCCTACAATGAGCAGTTCTTC.

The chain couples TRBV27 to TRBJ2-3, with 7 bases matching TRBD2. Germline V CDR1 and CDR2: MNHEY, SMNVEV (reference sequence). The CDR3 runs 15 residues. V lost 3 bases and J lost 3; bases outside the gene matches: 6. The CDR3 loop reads CASSFQSGLTDTQYF. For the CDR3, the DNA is TGTGCCAGCAGTTTTCAATCGGGACTAACAGATACGCAGTATTTT.

The CDR3 loop reads CASSLDAISYEQYF. The CDR3 DNA sequence: TGCGCCAGCAGCTTGGACGCGATCTCCTACGAGCAGTACTTC. This chain links TRBV5-1 with TRBJ2-7, with unresolved D. CDR1 SGHRS and CDR2 YFSETQ come from the germline V gene. CDR3 length: 14 amino acids. Trimming pared 0 bases from V and 0 bases from J, leaving 7 bases between.

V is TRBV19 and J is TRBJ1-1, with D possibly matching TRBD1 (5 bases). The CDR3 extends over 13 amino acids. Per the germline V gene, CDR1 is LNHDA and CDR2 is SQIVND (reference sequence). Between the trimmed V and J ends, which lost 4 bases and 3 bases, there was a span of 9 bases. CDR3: CASSKQGDTEAFF. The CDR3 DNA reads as TGTGCCAGTAGTAAGCAGGGTGACACTGAAGCTTTCTTT.

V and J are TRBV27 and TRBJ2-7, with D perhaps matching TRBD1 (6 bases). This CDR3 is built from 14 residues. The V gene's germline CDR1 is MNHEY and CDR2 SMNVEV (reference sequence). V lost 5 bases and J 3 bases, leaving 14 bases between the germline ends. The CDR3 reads CASSRRTVDYEQYF. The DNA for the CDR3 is TGTGCCAGCAGTCGACGGACAGTAGACTACGAGCAGTACTTC.

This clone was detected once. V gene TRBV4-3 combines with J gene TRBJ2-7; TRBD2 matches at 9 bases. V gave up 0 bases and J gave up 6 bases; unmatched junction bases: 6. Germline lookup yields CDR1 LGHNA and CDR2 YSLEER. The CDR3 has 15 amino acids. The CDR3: CASSQDLAGRPEQYF. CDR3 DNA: TGCGCCAGCAGCCAAGATCTAGCGGGAAGGCCCGAGCAGTACTTC.

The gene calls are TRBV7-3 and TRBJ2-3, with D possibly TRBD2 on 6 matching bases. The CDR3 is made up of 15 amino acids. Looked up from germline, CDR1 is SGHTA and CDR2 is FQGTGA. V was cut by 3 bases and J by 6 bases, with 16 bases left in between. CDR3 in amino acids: CASSFVGGPLDTQYF. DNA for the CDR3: TGTGCCAGCAGCTTTGTAGGAGGGCCTCTGGATACGCAGTATTTT.

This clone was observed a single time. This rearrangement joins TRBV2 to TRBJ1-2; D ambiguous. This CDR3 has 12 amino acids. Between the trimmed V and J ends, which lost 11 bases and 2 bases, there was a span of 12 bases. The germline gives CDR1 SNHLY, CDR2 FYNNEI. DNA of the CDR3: TGTGCCGACCGAACAGAGAACTATGGCTACACCTTC. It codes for CADRTENYGYTF. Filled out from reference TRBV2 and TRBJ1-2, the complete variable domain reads EPEVTQTPSHQVTQMGQEVILRCVPISNHLYFYWYRQILGQKVEFLVSFYNNEISEKSEIFDDQFSVERPDGSNFTLKIRSTKLEDSAMYFCADRTENYGYTFGSGTRLTVV.

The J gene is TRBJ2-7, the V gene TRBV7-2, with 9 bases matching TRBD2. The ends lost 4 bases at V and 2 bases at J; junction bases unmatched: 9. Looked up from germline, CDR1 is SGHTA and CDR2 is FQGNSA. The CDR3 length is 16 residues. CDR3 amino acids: CASSSLGASGTYEQYF. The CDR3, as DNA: TGTGCCAGCAGCTCACTCGGGGCTAGCGGGACCTACGAGCAGTACTTC.

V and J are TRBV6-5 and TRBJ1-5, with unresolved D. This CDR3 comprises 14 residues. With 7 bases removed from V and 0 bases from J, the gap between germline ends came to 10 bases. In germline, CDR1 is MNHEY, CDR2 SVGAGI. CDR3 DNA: TGTGCCAGCAAGGGAGGGTCTAGCAATCAGCCCCAGCATTTT. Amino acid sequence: CASKGGSSNQPQHF.

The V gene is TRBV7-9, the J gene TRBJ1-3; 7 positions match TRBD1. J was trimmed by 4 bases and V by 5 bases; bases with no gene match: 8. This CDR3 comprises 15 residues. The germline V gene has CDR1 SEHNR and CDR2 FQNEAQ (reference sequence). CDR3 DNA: TGTGCCAGCAGCCGCCAGACAGGGTCGGGAAACACCATATATTTT. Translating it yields CASSRQTGSGNTIYF.

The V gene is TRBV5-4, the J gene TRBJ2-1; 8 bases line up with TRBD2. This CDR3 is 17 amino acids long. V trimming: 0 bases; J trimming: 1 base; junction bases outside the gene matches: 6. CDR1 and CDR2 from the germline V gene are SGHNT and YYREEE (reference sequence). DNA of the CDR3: TGTGCCAGCAGCTTGGTGGCTAGCGGGCCTTCCTACAATGAGCAGTTCTTC. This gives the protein CASSLVASGPSYNEQFF.

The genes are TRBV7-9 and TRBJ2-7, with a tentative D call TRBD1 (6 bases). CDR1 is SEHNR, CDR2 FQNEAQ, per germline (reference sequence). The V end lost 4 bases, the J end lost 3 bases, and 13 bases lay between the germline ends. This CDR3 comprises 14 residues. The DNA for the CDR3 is TGTGCCAGCAGCTCAACAGGACAGTTCTACGAGCAGTACTTC. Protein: CASSSTGQFYEQYF.

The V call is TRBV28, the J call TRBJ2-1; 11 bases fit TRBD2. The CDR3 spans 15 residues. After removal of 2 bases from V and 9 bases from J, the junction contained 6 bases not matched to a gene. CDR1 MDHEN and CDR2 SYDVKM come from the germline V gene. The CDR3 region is CASSLGVAGGSEQFF. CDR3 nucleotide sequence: TGTGCCAGCAGTTTAGGGGTAGCGGGAGGGAGTGAGCAGTTCTTC.

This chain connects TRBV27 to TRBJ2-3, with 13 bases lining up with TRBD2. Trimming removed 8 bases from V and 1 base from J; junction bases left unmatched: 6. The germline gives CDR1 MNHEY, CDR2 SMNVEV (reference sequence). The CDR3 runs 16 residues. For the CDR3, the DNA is TGTGCCAGCCTACGGACTAGCGGGAGCGGCACAGATACGCAGTATTTT. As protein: CASLRTSGSGTDTQYF.

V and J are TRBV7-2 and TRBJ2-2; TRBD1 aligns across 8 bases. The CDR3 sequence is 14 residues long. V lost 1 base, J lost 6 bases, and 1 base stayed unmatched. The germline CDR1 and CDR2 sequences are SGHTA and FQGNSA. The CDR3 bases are TGTGCCAGCAGCTTAGACAGGGGGGCCGGGGAGCTGTTTTTT. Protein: CASSLDRGAGELFF.